Shown below are 22 T cell receptor beta chains from a single sample sequenced in a study of B cell selection in AIRE deficiency. Measured with immunoSEQ multiplex PCR; TCRdb has only the in-frame clones, and not every one. The sample yields roughly 24,000 clones, 92% seen once. Sorted regulatory T cells were CD4-positive, CD25-high and CD127-low or negative. Sequencing was carried out using CD4+CD25+ Tregs sorted from PBMCs. The receptors shown here come from a human donor in good health.

The CDR3 reads CASSSRTGGNEKLFF. The CDR3 DNA sequence: TGCGCCAGCAGCTCCCGGACAGGGGGAAATGAAAAACTGTTTTTT. The rearrangement links TRBV5-1 to TRBJ1-4; 10 nucleotides match TRBD1. J lost 5 bases, V lost 3 bases, and 4 bases had no gene match. The CDR3 sequence is 15 residues long. The germline CDR1 and CDR2 sequences are SGHRS and YFSETQ.

The J gene is TRBJ2-5, the V gene TRBV6-8, with 7 bases lining up with TRBD1. Germline CDR1 reads MNHGY; CDR2 reads SAAAGT. Germline trimming cut 10 bases from V and 2 bases from J; bases unmatched to any gene: 7. The CDR3 spans 13 residues. CDR3 sequence: CANPRGTQETQYF. DNA of the CDR3: TGTGCCAACCCCAGGGGGACACAAGAGACCCAGTACTTC.

This clone has just a few counts. The chain joins TRBV5-4 to TRBJ1-2, with a weak D call TRBD1 (5 bases). The germline V gene has CDR1 SGHNT and CDR2 YYREEE (reference sequence). Trimming cost V 0 bases and J 4 bases, with 16 bases left between them. The CDR3 covers 16 residues. The CDR3 reads CASSLALQDPSYGYTF. The CDR3 DNA sequence: TGTGCCAGCAGCTTGGCCCTACAGGACCCTTCCTATGGCTACACCTTC.

This chain uses TRBV18 with TRBJ2-1; no clear D. V was clipped by 2 bases and J by 4 bases, with 6 bases between them. The CDR3 is 13 residues long. The germline V gene encodes CDR1 KGHSH and CDR2 LQKENI. The CDR3 DNA is TGTGCCAGCTCACCAGATCTGTACAATGAGCAGTTCTTC. Encoded protein: CASSPDLYNEQFF.

The chain couples TRBV19 to TRBJ1-5, with TRBD1 matching over 12 bases. CDR3 length: 18 amino acids. Germline V CDR1 and CDR2: LNHDA, SQIVND (reference sequence). Trimming cost V 3 bases and J 0 bases; bases outside gene matches: 6. The CDR3 reads CASSMGQGAHYSNQPQHF. CDR3 bases: TGTGCCAGTAGTATGGGACAGGGGGCCCATTATAGCAATCAGCCCCAGCATTTT.

The rearrangement uses TRBV6-5 and TRBJ2-7; possible D gene TRBD1, 6 bases. The CDR3 loop spans 13 amino acids. V lost 6 bases and J 0 bases, leaving 9 bases between the germline ends. CDR1 is MNHEY, CDR2 SVGAGI, per germline. This CDR3 reads CASRGTNSYEQYF. Written as DNA, the CDR3 is TGTGCCAGCAGGGGGACAAACTCCTACGAGCAGTACTTC.

V is TRBV19 and J is TRBJ1-1; possibly TRBD1 for D (6 bases). Germline-derived CDR1 and CDR2 are LNHDA and SQIVND (reference sequence). V was clipped by 1 base and J by 5 bases, with 17 bases between them. The CDR3 extends over 16 amino acids. The CDR3 nucleotides read TGTGCCAGTAGTATAGCCTCAACAGGGATGAGGACTGAAGCTTTCTTT. Translated, it gives CASSIASTGMRTEAFF. Combining the CDR3 with reference TRBV19 and TRBJ1-1 gives the whole variable domain DGGITQSPKYLFRKEGQNVTLSCEQNLNHDAMYWYRQDPGQGLRLIYYSQIVNDFQKGDIAEGYSVSREKKESFPLTVTSAQKNPTAFYLCASSIASTGMRTEAFFGQGTRLTVV.

The genes are TRBV28 and TRBJ2-4; D not resolved. Germline CDR1 is MDHEN and CDR2 is SYDVKM. The CDR3 contains 18 residues. Trimming cost V 2 bases and J 2 bases, with 19 bases left between them. In nucleotides, the CDR3 is TGTGCCAGCAGTTTACCGACGCGTTGGGGATTATCCAAAAACATTCAGTACTTC. It codes for CASSLPTRWGLSKNIQYF.

This rearrangement joins TRBV5-1 to TRBJ2-2; D might be TRBD1 or TRBD2, each matching 5 bases. V was cut by 3 bases and J by 4 bases, with 13 bases left in between. The germline gives CDR1 SGHRS, CDR2 YFSETQ. The CDR3 loop spans 15 amino acids. CDR3 coding DNA: TGCGCCAGCAGCTCCTCTCGGGGCACCACCGGGGAGCTGTTTTTT. This sequence encodes CASSSSRGTTGELFF.

J is TRBJ2-7 and V is TRBV19; D remains ambiguous. V dropped 4 bases and J dropped 5 bases, with 21 bases sitting between them. CDR3 length: 16 amino acids. Germline V gene data show CDR1 as LNHDA and CDR2 as SQIVND (reference sequence). CDR3 sequence: CASSNVLRQAPDEQYF. The CDR3 coding sequence is TGTGCCAGTAGTAACGTCTTGCGGCAGGCGCCCGACGAGCAGTACTTC.

CDR3 in amino acids: CASSGGTGGIYEQYF. CDR3 sequence (DNA): TGCGCCAGCTCCGGGGGAACAGGGGGCATCTACGAGCAGTACTTC. The chain has TRBV5-1 and TRBJ2-7; TRBD1 aligns across 9 bases. The germline V gene has CDR1 SGHRS and CDR2 YFSETQ. Trimming took 7 bases from V and 3 from J; bases not matched to a gene: 11. The CDR3 is 15 residues long.

The rearrangement uses TRBV5-1 and TRBJ2-2, with D maybe TRBD1 (5 bases). The CDR3 runs to 15 residues. CDR1 and CDR2 (germline): SGHRS, YFSETQ. V shed 0 bases and J shed 5 bases, with 11 bases lying between them. CDR3 sequence reads: CASSLAQGWTGELFF. The CDR3 DNA sequence: TGCGCCAGCAGCTTGGCTCAGGGCTGGACCGGGGAGCTGTTTTTT. Full variable domain (missing parts from reference TRBV5-1 and TRBJ2-2): KAGVTQTPRYLIKTRGQQVTLSCSPISGHRSVSWYQQTPGQGLQFLFEYFSETQRNKGNFPGRFSGRQFSNSRSEMNVSTLELGDSALYLCASSLAQGWTGELFFGEGSRLTVL.

The genes are TRBV18 and TRBJ2-1; D possibly matches TRBD1 or TRBD2 (6 bases each). Germline V gene data show CDR1 as KGHSH and CDR2 as LQKENI. With 4 bases removed from V and 5 bases from J, the gap between germline ends came to 9 bases. This CDR3 has 13 amino acids. CDR3 DNA sequence: TGTGCCAGCTCACAAGGGGGGAACAATGAGCAGTTCTTC. Its translation: CASSQGGNNEQFF.

This clone was observed a single time. CDR3 region: CASSVEGRGMGGYTF. For the CDR3, the DNA is TGTGCCAGCAGCGTAGAAGGCAGGGGGATGGGCGGCTACACCTTC. V and J are TRBV9 and TRBJ1-2, with TRBD1 matching 7 bases. This CDR3 has 15 amino acids. With 0 bases clipped from V and 8 bases from J, the junction kept 10 bases outside the gene matches. Germline CDR1 SGDLS, CDR2 YYNGEE. The full variable domain, rest sourced from reference TRBV9 and TRBJ1-2, is DSGVTQTPKHLITATGQRVTLRCSPRSGDLSVYWYQQSLDQGLQFLIQYYNGEERAKGNILERFSAQQFPDLHSELNLSSLELGDSALYFCASSVEGRGMGGYTFGSGTRLTVV.

J is TRBJ1-4 and V is TRBV6-1; tentatively, D is TRBD1 (6 bases). V was shortened by 7 bases and J by 8 bases, with 14 bases between the two germline ends. Germline V CDR1 and CDR2: MNHNS, SASEGT. The CDR3 consists of 13 residues. The CDR3 protein is CASMPRDTEKLFF. CDR3 sequence (DNA): TGTGCCAGCATGCCGCGGGACACCGAAAAACTGTTTTTT.

V gene TRBV7-2 combines with J gene TRBJ2-7; 12 positions agree with TRBD2. The CDR3 length is 16 residues. The junction had 6 bases not matched to a gene; V was cut back by 5 bases and J by 1 base. Per germline, CDR1 SGHTA and CDR2 FQGNSA. The CDR3 spells CASSPRTSGASYEQYF. The CDR3 DNA reads as TGTGCCAGCAGCCCCCGGACTAGCGGGGCGTCCTACGAGCAGTACTTC.

V is TRBV20-1 and J is TRBJ1-1; D is unclear. This CDR3 has 10 residues. Germline CDR1 DFQATT, CDR2 SNEGSKA (reference sequence). Trimming shortened V by 5 bases and J by 11 bases, and 12 bases separated the two germline ends. The CDR3 loop reads CSAEAGGAFF. In nucleotides, the CDR3 is TGCAGTGCTGAAGCGGGCGGCGCTTTCTTT.

The chain carries TRBV19 and TRBJ1-1, with TRBD1 matching 7 bases. Germline-derived CDR1 and CDR2 are LNHDA and SQIVND (reference sequence). With 4 bases clipped from V and 10 bases from J, the junction kept 6 bases outside the gene matches. The CDR3 length is 12 residues. CDR3 DNA: TGTGCCAGTAGTACACAGGGGAATTCAGCTTTCTTT. Translation gives CASSTQGNSAFF.

The chain has TRBV27 and TRBJ1-3, with TRBD1 as a possible D gene (6 bases). Trimming removed 4 bases from V and 0 bases from J, with 16 bases in between. This CDR3 comprises 17 residues. CDR1 MNHEY and CDR2 SMNVEV come from the germline V gene (reference sequence). As DNA, the CDR3 is TGTGCCAGCAGTTCAAGGACAGTTGCAAGCTCTGGAAACACCATATATTTT. As protein: CASSSRTVASSGNTIYF.

This sequence joins TRBV28 and TRBJ2-7, with 9 nucleotides matching TRBD1. Germline-derived CDR1 and CDR2 are MDHEN and SYDVKM. Trimming removed 4 bases from V and 2 bases from J; junction bases left unmatched: 9. The CDR3 runs to 16 residues. For the CDR3, the DNA is TGTGCCAGCAGTTCCGTCGGGACAGGGCACACCTACGAGCAGTACTTC. Protein sequence: CASSSVGTGHTYEQYF.

The chain employs TRBV28 and TRBJ2-5; the match to TRBD2 covers 11 bases. Matching the DNA end better, TRBJ2-7 makes the J call doubtful. The CDR3 has 15 amino acids. Germline-derived CDR1 and CDR2 are MDHEN and SYDVKM. The CDR3 region has the DNA TGTGCCAGCAGTGCTCTAGCGGGGGGTAGGTACGAGCAGTACTTC. Residues: CASSALAGGRYEQYF.

The genes are TRBV10-3 and TRBJ1-2; 8 nucleotides match TRBD1. V dropped 3 bases and J dropped 4; count of bases not matched to a gene: 7. The CDR3 is made up of 15 amino acids. Germline CDR1 ENHRY, CDR2 SYGVKD. DNA of the CDR3: TGTGCCATCAGTGAAGAGAGACAGGGGACCTATGGCTACACCTTC. Amino acid sequence: CAISEERQGTYGYTF.